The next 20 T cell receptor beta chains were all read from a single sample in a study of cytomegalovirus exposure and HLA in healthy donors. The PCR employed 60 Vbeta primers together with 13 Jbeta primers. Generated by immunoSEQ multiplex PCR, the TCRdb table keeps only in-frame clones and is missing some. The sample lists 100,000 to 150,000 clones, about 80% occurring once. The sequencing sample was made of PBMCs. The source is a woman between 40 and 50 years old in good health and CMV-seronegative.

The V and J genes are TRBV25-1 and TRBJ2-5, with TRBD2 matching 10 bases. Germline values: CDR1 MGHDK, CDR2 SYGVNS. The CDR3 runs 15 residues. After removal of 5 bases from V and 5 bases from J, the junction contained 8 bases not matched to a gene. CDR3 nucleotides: TGTGCCAGCAGTCGCCAGCGGGGGGGCGAGGAGACCCAGTACTTC. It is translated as CASSRQRGGEETQYF.

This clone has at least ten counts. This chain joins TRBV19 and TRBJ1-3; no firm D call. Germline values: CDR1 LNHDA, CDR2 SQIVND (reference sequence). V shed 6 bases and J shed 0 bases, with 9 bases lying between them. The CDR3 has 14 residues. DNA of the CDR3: TGTGCCAGTAGGGAGGGATCCTCTGGAAACACCATATATTTT. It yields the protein CASREGSSGNTIYF.

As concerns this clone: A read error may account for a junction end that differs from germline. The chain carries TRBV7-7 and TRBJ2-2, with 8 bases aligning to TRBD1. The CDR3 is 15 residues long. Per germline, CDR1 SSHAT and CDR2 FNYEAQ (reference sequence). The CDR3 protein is CASSFGQGNTGELFF. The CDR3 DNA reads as TGTGCTAGCAGCTTTGGACAGGGGAACACCGGGGAGCTGTTTTTT.

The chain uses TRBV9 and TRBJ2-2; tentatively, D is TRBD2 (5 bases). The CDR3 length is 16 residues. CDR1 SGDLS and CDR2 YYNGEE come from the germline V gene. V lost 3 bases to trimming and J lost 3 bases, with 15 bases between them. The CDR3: CASSDSPGRDTGELFF. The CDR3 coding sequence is TGTGCCAGCAGCGACAGCCCGGGAAGGGACACCGGGGAGCTGTTTTTT.

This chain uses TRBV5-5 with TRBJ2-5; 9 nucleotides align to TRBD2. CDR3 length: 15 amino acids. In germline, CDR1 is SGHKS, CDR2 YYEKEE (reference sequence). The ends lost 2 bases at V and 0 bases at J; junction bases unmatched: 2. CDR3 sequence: CASSFASGDQETQYF. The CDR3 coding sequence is TGTGCCAGCAGCTTCGCTAGCGGGGACCAAGAGACCCAGTACTTC.

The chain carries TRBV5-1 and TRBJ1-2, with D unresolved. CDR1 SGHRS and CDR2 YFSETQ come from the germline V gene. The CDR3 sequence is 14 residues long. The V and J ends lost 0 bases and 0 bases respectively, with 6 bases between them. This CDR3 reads CASSLDGANYGYTF. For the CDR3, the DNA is TGCGCCAGCAGCTTGGACGGGGCTAACTATGGCTACACCTTC.

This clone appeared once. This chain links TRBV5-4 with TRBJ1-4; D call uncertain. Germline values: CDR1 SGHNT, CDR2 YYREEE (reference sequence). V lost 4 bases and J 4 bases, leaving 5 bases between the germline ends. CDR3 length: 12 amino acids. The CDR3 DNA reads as TGTGCCAGCAGCCCAGTTAATGAAAAACTGTTTTTT. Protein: CASSPVNEKLFF. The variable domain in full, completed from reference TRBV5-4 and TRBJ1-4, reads ETGVTQSPTHLIKTRGQQVTLRCSSQSGHNTVSWYQQALGQGPQFIFQYYREEENGRGNFPPRFSGLQFPNYSSELNVNALELDDSALYLCASSPVNEKLFFGSGTQLSVL.

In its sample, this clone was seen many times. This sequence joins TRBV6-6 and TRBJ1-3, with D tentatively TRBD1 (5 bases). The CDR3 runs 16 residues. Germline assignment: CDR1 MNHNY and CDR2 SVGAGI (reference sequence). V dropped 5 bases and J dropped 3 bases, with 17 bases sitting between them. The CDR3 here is CASSAPGISYGNTIYF. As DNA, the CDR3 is TGTGCCAGCAGTGCGCCAGGGATTTCTTATGGAAACACCATATATTTT.

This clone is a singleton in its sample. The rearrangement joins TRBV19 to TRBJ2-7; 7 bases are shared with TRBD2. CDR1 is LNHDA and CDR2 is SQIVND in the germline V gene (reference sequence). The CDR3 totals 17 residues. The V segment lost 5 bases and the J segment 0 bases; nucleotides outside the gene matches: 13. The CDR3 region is CASSWGGSEAPSYEQYF. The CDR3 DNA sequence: TGTGCCAGTAGTTGGGGCGGGAGCGAAGCTCCCTCCTACGAGCAGTACTTC.

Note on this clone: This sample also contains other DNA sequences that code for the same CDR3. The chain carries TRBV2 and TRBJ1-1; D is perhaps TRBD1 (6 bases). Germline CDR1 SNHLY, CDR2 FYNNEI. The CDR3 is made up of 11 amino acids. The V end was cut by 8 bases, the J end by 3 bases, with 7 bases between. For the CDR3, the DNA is TGTGCCAGCTCAGGGGACACTGAAGCTTTCTTT. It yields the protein CASSGDTEAFF.

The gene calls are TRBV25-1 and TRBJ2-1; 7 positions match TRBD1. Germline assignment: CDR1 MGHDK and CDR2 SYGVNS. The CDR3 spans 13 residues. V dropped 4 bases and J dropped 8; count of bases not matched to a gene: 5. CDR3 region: CASSGGTVHEQFF. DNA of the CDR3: TGTGCCAGCAGTGGAGGGACAGTCCATGAGCAGTTCTTC.

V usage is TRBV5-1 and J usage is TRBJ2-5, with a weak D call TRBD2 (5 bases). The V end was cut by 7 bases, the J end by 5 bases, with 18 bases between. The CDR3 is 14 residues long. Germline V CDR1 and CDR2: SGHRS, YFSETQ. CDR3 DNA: TGCGCCAGCGGCCCCCTGAGGGCGGGTGAGACCCAGTACTTC. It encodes CASGPLRAGETQYF.

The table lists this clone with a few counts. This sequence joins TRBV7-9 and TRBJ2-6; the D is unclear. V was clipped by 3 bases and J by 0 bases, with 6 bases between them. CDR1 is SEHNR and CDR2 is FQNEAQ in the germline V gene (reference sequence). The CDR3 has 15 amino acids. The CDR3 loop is CASSFMFSGANVLTF. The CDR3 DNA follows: TGTGCCAGCAGCTTTATGTTCTCTGGGGCCAACGTCCTGACTTTC.

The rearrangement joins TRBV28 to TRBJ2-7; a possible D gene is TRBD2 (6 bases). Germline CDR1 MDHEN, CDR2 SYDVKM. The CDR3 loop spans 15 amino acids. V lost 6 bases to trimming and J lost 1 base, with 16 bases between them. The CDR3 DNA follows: TGTGCCAGCAGGGCCGGAGGGCTCCAGTCCTACGAGCAGTACTTC. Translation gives CASRAGGLQSYEQYF.

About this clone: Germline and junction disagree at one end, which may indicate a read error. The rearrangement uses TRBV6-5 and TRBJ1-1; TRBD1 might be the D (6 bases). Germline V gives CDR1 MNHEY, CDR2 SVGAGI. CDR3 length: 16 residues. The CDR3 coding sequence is TGTGCCCGCAGTTACTCCGCACAGGGCTGGGGCACTGAAGCTTTCTTT. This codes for CARSYSAQGWGTEAFF.

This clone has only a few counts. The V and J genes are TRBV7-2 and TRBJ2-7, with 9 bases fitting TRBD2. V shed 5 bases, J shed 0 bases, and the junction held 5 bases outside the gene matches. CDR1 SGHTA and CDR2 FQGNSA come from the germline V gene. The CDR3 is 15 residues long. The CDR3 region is CASSVSGGTSYEQYF. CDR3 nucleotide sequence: TGTGCCAGCAGCGTCAGCGGGGGGACCTCCTACGAGCAGTACTTC.

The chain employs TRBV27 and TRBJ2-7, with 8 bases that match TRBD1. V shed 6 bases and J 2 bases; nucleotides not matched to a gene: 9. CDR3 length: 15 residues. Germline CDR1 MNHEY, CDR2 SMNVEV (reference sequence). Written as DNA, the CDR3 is TGTGCCAGCAGCTATTCGACAGGGGAAACCTACGAGCAGTACTTC. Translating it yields CASSYSTGETYEQYF.

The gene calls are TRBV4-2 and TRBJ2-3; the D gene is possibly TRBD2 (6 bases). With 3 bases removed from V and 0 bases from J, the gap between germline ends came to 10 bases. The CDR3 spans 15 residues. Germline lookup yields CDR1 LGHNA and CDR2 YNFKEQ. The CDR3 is CASSQVGGSTDTQYF. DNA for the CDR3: TGTGCCAGCAGCCAGGTCGGGGGTAGCACAGATACGCAGTATTTT.

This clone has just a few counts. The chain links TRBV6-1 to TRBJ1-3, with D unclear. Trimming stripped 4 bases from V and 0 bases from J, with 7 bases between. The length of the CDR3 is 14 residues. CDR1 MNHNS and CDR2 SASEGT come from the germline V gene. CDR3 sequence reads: CASSVWSSGNTIYF. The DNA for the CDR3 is TGTGCCAGCAGTGTATGGAGCTCTGGAAACACCATATATTTT.

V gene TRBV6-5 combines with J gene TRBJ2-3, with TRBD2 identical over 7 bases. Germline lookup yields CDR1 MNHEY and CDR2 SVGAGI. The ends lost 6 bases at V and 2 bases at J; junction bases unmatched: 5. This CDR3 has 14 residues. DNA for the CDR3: TGTGCCAGCAGACCTAGCGGTTCCACAGATACGCAGTATTTT. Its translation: CASRPSGSTDTQYF.